The next 18 T cell receptor beta chains were all read from a single sample in a study of blood T cell repertoires in COVID-19. Sequencing used immunoSEQ multiplex PCR; TCRdb keeps in-frame clones, though not all of them. The repertoire consists of 130,000 to 150,000 clones, with 70% to 85% occurring once and the leading ten covering under 10%. Sequenced material: peripheral blood. The receptors come from a woman older than 75 in a cohort sampled during active or convalescent COVID-19.

CDR3 coding DNA: TGCGCCAGCAGCTTCGGGGACACCCAAGAGACCCAGTACTTC. Translating gives CASSFGDTQETQYF. The gene calls are TRBV5-1 and TRBJ2-5; a possible D gene is TRBD1 (6 bases). The V end was cut by 2 bases, the J end by 1 base, with 9 bases between. The germline V gene encodes CDR1 SGHRS and CDR2 YFSETQ. There are 14 residues in the CDR3.

This chain connects TRBV4-1 to TRBJ1-3; D gene uncertain. Trimming stripped 3 bases from V and 0 bases from J, with 18 bases between. CDR1 and CDR2 (germline): MGHRA, YSYEKL. The CDR3 consists of 18 residues. Here the CDR3 DNA reads TGCGCCAGCAGCCATACCCGACTCAACCCCAACTCTGGAAACACCATATATTTT. Translating it yields CASSHTRLNPNSGNTIYF.

This chain connects TRBV7-2 to TRBJ2-1; 11 bases agree with TRBD2. CDR3 size: 15 residues. Germline-derived CDR1 and CDR2 are SGHTA and FQGNSA. V was pared by 5 bases and J by 8 bases, with 8 bases of the junction left unmatched. CDR3 amino acids: CASSPGASGGYEQFF. In DNA, the CDR3 is TGTGCCAGCAGCCCAGGGGCTAGCGGGGGGTATGAGCAGTTCTTC.

The rearrangement joins TRBV27 to TRBJ2-2, with TRBD1 matching over 10 bases. Germline loops: CDR1 MNHEY, CDR2 SMNVEV (reference sequence). With V trimmed by 9 bases and J by 3 bases, 7 bases remained unmatched. CDR3 length equals 15 residues. In DNA, the CDR3 is TGTGCCAGTGGGGTCGGGACAGGGGACACCGGGGAGCTGTTTTTT. Amino acids: CASGVGTGDTGELFF.

CDR3: CASSSDVNTQYF. CDR3 nucleotides: TGTGCCAGCAGTAGCGATGTTAATACGCAGTATTTT. This chain joins TRBV12-3 or TRBV12-4 and TRBJ2-3; D remains ambiguous. The CDR3 is 12 amino acids. Trimming took off 5 bases at V and 7 bases at J, with 10 bases between the two ends.

The J gene is TRBJ2-1, the V gene TRBV2, with D perhaps matching TRBD1 (6 bases). Germline V lookup: CDR1 SNHLY, CDR2 FYNNEI. This CDR3 contains 15 residues. V gave up 4 bases and J gave up 6 bases, with 16 bases separating them. The CDR3 spells CASSGVGRGGNEQFF. CDR3 nucleotides: TGTGCCAGCAGTGGGGTGGGCAGGGGCGGCAATGAGCAGTTCTTC.

V and J are TRBV10-1 and TRBJ2-7; 9 positions match TRBD1. The CDR3 length is 15 residues. Germline CDR1 WNHNN, CDR2 SYGVQD (reference sequence). V dropped 7 bases and J dropped 3; count of bases not matched to a gene: 10. The chain's CDR3 is CASTTDRGEFYEQYF. In nucleotides, the CDR3 is TGCGCCAGCACCACGGACAGGGGAGAATTCTACGAGCAGTACTTC.

The CDR3 coding sequence is TGTGCCAGCAGTCAAGGACTAGCGGGGGGGCCACGAGAGACCCAGTACTTC. This encodes CASSQGLAGGPRETQYF. The V call is TRBV6-2 or TRBV6-3, the J call TRBJ2-5, with 15 bases aligning to TRBD2. Germline V gene sequence: CDR1 MNHEY, CDR2 SVGEGT. The ends lost 5 bases at V and 4 bases at J; junction bases unmatched: 8. This CDR3 region has 17 residues.

The chain is built from TRBV10-3 and TRBJ1-3; 9 bases are shared with TRBD1. Trimming cost V 10 bases and J 4 bases; bases outside gene matches: 11. The germline V gene has CDR1 ENHRY and CDR2 SYGVKD. The CDR3 runs 15 residues. The CDR3 bases are TGTGCCACAACACACAGGGGGCTGACCGGAAACACCATATATTTT. Amino acids: CATTHRGLTGNTIYF.

The chain employs TRBV21-1 and TRBJ2-7; the DNA was not used to check the table's D call, TRBD1. TRBV21-1 is classified as a pseudogene. The CDR3 is 15 amino acids. CDR3 protein: CATLPRTVSSYEQYV. CDR3 coding DNA: TGTGCCACCCTACCTCGGACAGTTAGTTCCTACGAGCAGTACGTC.

The chain couples TRBV5-1 to TRBJ2-5; D is ambiguous. Germline-derived CDR1 and CDR2 are SGHRS and YFSETQ. V was clipped by 4 bases and J by 4 bases, with 14 bases between them. This CDR3 has 14 amino acids. CDR3 in amino acids: CASSQNNPRETQYF. The CDR3 coding sequence is TGCGCCAGCAGCCAGAATAACCCCCGAGAGACCCAGTACTTC.

The chain links TRBV7-2 to TRBJ2-2, with D possibly TRBD1 on 6 matching bases. The CDR3 runs to 16 residues. Trimming stripped 1 base from V and 5 bases from J, with 14 bases between. The germline gives CDR1 SGHTA, CDR2 FQGNSA. CDR3 sequence: CASSLGPGEKTGELFF. DNA for the CDR3: TGTGCCAGCAGCTTAGGTCCAGGGGAGAAAACCGGGGAGCTGTTTTTT.

The V gene is TRBV9, the J gene TRBJ2-2, with 7 bases aligning to TRBD2. This CDR3 spans 17 amino acids. Trimming at V came to 4 bases and at J to 5 bases, leaving 14 bases not matched to a gene. Germline V gene sequence: CDR1 SGDLS, CDR2 YYNGEE. The DNA of the CDR3 is TGTGCCAGCAGCCTGCTCTCCGGGAGCGGGAAGACCGGGGAGCTGTTTTTT. This encodes CASSLLSGSGKTGELFF.

The gene calls are TRBV10-2 and TRBJ2-5; 9 bases line up with TRBD1. Germline V lookup: CDR1 WSHSY, CDR2 SAAADI. The length of the CDR3 is 14 residues. J was trimmed by 2 bases and V by 8 bases; bases with no gene match: 6. CDR3 DNA: TGCGCCAGCTATGGGACAGGGAAGCAAGAGACCCAGTACTTC. This translates into CASYGTGKQETQYF.

This clone was detected a few times. V is TRBV19 and J is TRBJ1-6; the D is unclear. The germline CDR1 and CDR2 sequences are LNHDA and SQIVND (reference sequence). The CDR3 is made up of 13 amino acids. Trimming took off 6 bases at V and 5 bases at J, with 8 bases between the two ends. The CDR3 sequence: CASRLDNNSPLHF. CDR3 nucleotide sequence: TGTGCCAGTAGGTTAGATAATAATTCACCCCTCCACTTT. The full variable domain, in which reference TRBV19 and TRBJ1-6 provide the parts outside the CDR3, is DGGITQSPKYLFRKEGQNVTLSCEQNLNHDAMYWYRQDPGQGLRLIYYSQIVNDFQKGDIAEGYSVSREKKESFPLTVTSAQKNPTAFYLCASRLDNNSPLHFGNGTRLTVT.

The V gene is TRBV9, the J gene TRBJ2-2; D perhaps matches TRBD1 (6 bases). V lost 0 bases, J lost 5 bases, and 8 bases lay in between. Germline V CDR1 and CDR2: SGDLS, YYNGEE. The CDR3 has 14 residues. The CDR3 here is CASSVAQGTGELFF. The CDR3 DNA sequence: TGTGCCAGCAGCGTAGCTCAGGGGACCGGGGAGCTGTTTTTT.

The chain carries TRBV6-5 and TRBJ2-5; weak D call: TRBD2 (5 bases). This CDR3 spans 10 amino acids. V was trimmed by 8 bases and J by 5 bases, leaving 6 bases between them. Germline lookup yields CDR1 MNHEY and CDR2 SVGAGI. In nucleotides, the CDR3 is TGTGCCAGCCCGGGGGAGACCCAGTACTTC. Its translation is CASPGETQYF.

The V and J genes are TRBV2 and TRBJ2-3; 10 nucleotides align to TRBD2. The length of the CDR3 is 14 residues. Germline assignment: CDR1 SNHLY and CDR2 FYNNEI. V lost 7 bases to trimming and J lost 3 bases; unmatched junction nucleotides: 4. The CDR3 sequence is CASKIAGGTDTQYF. The CDR3 DNA is TGTGCCAGCAAAATAGCGGGGGGAACAGATACGCAGTATTTT.